The 28 T cell receptor beta chains below all came from one sample that was sequenced in a study of patients and donors after allogeneic stem cell transplantation. In TCRdb, the RT-PCR reads were re-called with MiXCR into one record per CDR3 protein. Here the sample spans about 960,000 distinct CDR3 sequences, over 15% being singletons. Sequencing used blood, either unsorted or a sorted T cell fraction (not recorded which). The receptors shown here come from a human donor who was either an allogeneic HSCT recipient or a stem cell or donor lymphocyte infusion donor (not recorded which). It is not recorded whose cells these are; they may come from a transplant donor.

The genes are TRBV4-2 and TRBJ2-7; 11 positions agree with TRBD1. V lost 4 bases, J lost 1 base, and 6 bases stayed unmatched. CDR1 and CDR2 from the germline V gene are LGHNA and YNFKEQ. The CDR3 covers 16 residues. The chain's CDR3 is CASSRPGTGGSYEQYF. The CDR3 DNA sequence: TGTGCCAGCAGCCGACCAGGGACAGGGGGTTCCTACGAGCAGTACTTC.

The CDR3 loop reads CATSDPGRAPYEQYF. CDR3 coding DNA: TGTGCCACCAGTGATCCCGGGAGGGCTCCCTACGAGCAGTACTTC. The chain is built from TRBV24-1 and TRBJ2-7, with 8 bases fitting TRBD2. CDR3 length: 15 amino acids. V was clipped by 3 bases and J by 2 bases; unmatched bases: 5. CDR1 KGHDR and CDR2 SFDVKD come from the germline V gene.

The chain links TRBV20-1 to TRBJ2-6; D is undetermined. V was trimmed by 5 bases and J by 2 bases, leaving 4 bases between them. The germline V gene has CDR1 DFQATT and CDR2 SNEGSKA (reference sequence). This CDR3 contains 12 residues. The CDR3 DNA follows: TGCAGTGCTCTTCCTGGGGCCAACGTCCTGACTTTC. Translation gives CSALPGANVLTF.

V is TRBV7-6 and J is TRBJ1-5; D possibly corresponds to TRBD1 (5 bases). V was pared by 5 bases and J by 1 base, with 18 bases between. This CDR3 has 17 residues. Germline CDR1 is SGHVS and CDR2 is FNYEAQ. CDR3 protein: CASSRRPQGASNQPQHF. The CDR3 nucleotides are TGTGCCAGCAGCCGACGCCCGCAGGGAGCCAGCAATCAGCCCCAGCATTTT.

This clonotype was observed a few times. This chain links TRBV9 with TRBJ1-1; D is uncertain. CDR3 length: 14 amino acids. V lost 0 bases to trimming and J lost 4 bases, with 10 bases between them. CDR1 SGDLS and CDR2 YYNGEE come from the germline V gene. CDR3 residues: CASSVAPGSTEAFF. CDR3 bases: TGTGCCAGCAGCGTAGCGCCGGGGTCCACTGAAGCTTTCTTT.

CDR3 in amino acids: CASSLVAGTAYEQYF. The CDR3 region has the DNA TGTGCCAGCAGTTTAGTTGCGGGAACCGCCTACGAGCAGTACTTC. This chain joins TRBV12-3 or TRBV12-4 and TRBJ2-7; TRBD2 is a possible D gene (6 bases). The CDR3 has 15 amino acids. Trimming removed 1 base at V and 2 bases at J, with 12 bases between.

There are a few counts of this clonotype. V usage is TRBV7-2 and J usage is TRBJ2-5; 13 positions agree with TRBD2. Looked up from germline, CDR1 is SGHTA and CDR2 is FQGNSA. The ends lost 5 bases at V and 7 bases at J; junction bases unmatched: 7. The CDR3 is 15 amino acids. The CDR3 bases are TGTGCCAGCAGCACCAGGACTAGCGGGGGTTTGACCCAGTACTTC. This gives the protein CASSTRTSGGLTQYF.

This clonotype turned up a few times. The chain couples TRBV20-1 to TRBJ2-2; no definite D call. Germline CDR1 and CDR2: DFQATT and SNEGSKA (reference sequence). Trimming left V 5 bases short and J 4 bases short, with 11 bases between. The CDR3 is 13 residues long. As DNA, the CDR3 is TGCAGTGCTGCGGTGGAGATCACCGGGGAGCTGTTTTTT. Amino acid sequence: CSAAVEITGELFF.

The chain links TRBV15 to TRBJ1-1; D gene uncertain. CDR3 length: 13 amino acids. Between the trimmed V and J ends, which lost 2 bases and 8 bases, there was a span of 12 bases. In germline, CDR1 is LNHNV, CDR2 YYDKDF (reference sequence). The CDR3 DNA follows: TGTGCCACCAGCAGATCGGGAAACGGGGAAGCTTTCTTT. Encoded protein: CATSRSGNGEAFF.

The chain recombines TRBV7-2 with TRBJ2-5; D ambiguous. CDR1 SGHTA and CDR2 FQGNSA come from the germline V gene. The V end was cut by 4 bases, the J end by 7 bases, with 13 bases between. The CDR3 sequence is 13 residues long. The CDR3 protein is CASSSTMVGTQYF. The CDR3 DNA follows: TGTGCCAGCAGCTCCACCATGGTTGGGACCCAGTACTTC.

This clonotype was found a few times. V is TRBV10-3 and J is TRBJ2-7; D remains unclear. The length of the CDR3 is 14 residues. Germline V gene sequence: CDR1 ENHRY, CDR2 SYGVKD. V lost 3 bases, J lost 3 bases, and 12 bases lay in between. The CDR3 nucleotides read TGTGCCATCAGTGAAAGTCGGTTGGGCTACGAGCAGTACTTC. It codes for CAISESRLGYEQYF.

This chain connects TRBV5-1 to TRBJ1-2, with 11 nucleotides matching TRBD1. The CDR3 consists of 17 residues. The junction had 10 bases not matched to a gene; V was cut back by 4 bases and J by 2 bases. Germline loops: CDR1 SGHRS, CDR2 YFSETQ. CDR3 sequence reads: CASSLQGQGVVNYGYTF. Here the CDR3 DNA reads TGCGCCAGCAGCCTCCAGGGACAGGGGGTTGTGAACTATGGCTACACCTTC. The full variable domain, its missing parts supplied by reference TRBV5-1 and TRBJ1-2, is KAGVTQTPRYLIKTRGQQVTLSCSPISGHRSVSWYQQTPGQGLQFLFEYFSETQRNKGNFPGRFSGRQFSNSRSEMNVSTLELGDSALYLCASSLQGQGVVNYGYTFGSGTRLTVV.

The CDR3 sequence: CASSPLTGLETQYF. The CDR3 DNA sequence: TGTGCCAGCTCACCGTTAACAGGGTTAGAGACCCAGTACTTC. V usage is TRBV18 and J usage is TRBJ2-5; tentative D call: TRBD1 (6 bases). Trimming removed 3 bases at V and 4 bases at J, with 12 bases between. The CDR3 consists of 14 residues. Germline CDR1 reads KGHSH; CDR2 reads LQKENI.

This clonotype has more than one count but fewer than ten. The V and J genes are TRBV6-5 and TRBJ2-7; TRBD2 matches 12 bases. The CDR3 has 16 residues. Germline CDR1 and CDR2: MNHEY and SVGAGI. Trimming at V came to 4 bases and at J to 3 bases, leaving 7 bases not matched to a gene. This CDR3 is CASSSPTSGRLYEQYF. The CDR3 DNA sequence: TGTGCCAGCAGTTCCCCGACTAGCGGGAGACTCTACGAGCAGTACTTC.

The chain carries TRBV5-1 and TRBJ2-5; 7 bases align to TRBD1. Germline V lookup: CDR1 SGHRS, CDR2 YFSETQ. This CDR3 is 13 amino acids long. J lost 2 bases, V lost 7 bases, and 5 bases had no gene match. The DNA for the CDR3 is TGCGCCAGCCGACAGGGCCCTCAAGAGACCCAGTACTTC. It specifies CASRQGPQETQYF.

This clonotype was detected a few times. The chain is built from TRBV4-2 and TRBJ1-5; D is ambiguous. Trimming left V 0 bases short and J 0 bases short, with 9 bases between. The germline V gene encodes CDR1 LGHNA and CDR2 YNFKEQ. The CDR3 spans 16 residues. CDR3 sequence (DNA): TGTGCCAGCAGCCAAGAGGCCAGTGGTAGCAATCAGCCCCAGCATTTT. This gives the protein CASSQEASGSNQPQHF.

The sample holds many counts of this clonotype. This rearrangement joins TRBV12-3 or TRBV12-4 to TRBJ1-2; the match to TRBD1 covers 7 bases. The junction had 3 bases not matched to a gene; V was cut back by 3 bases and J by 8 bases. The CDR3 runs to 12 residues. The CDR3 coding sequence is TGTGCCAGCAGTTTGACAGGGCGCGGCTACACCTTC. It is translated as CASSLTGRGYTF.

V is TRBV20-1 and J is TRBJ2-1; the D gene could be TRBD1 or TRBD2 (5 bases each). Trimming left V 0 bases short and J 6 bases short, with 18 bases between. CDR3 size: 16 residues. Germline CDR1 reads DFQATT; CDR2 reads SNEGSKA (reference sequence). CDR3 bases: TGCAGTGCTAGAGATTGGTCCGGGGCCCCCTCCAATGAGCAGTTCTTC. This encodes CSARDWSGAPSNEQFF.

The chain couples TRBV24-1 to TRBJ2-1, with a tentative D call TRBD2 (7 bases). V was trimmed by 0 bases and J by 5 bases, leaving 13 bases between them. The length of the CDR3 is 16 residues. The germline V gene has CDR1 KGHDR and CDR2 SFDVKD. The DNA for the CDR3 is TGTGCCACCAGTGATTTGGGGGCGGGGGCGGACAATGAGCAGTTCTTC. Translated, it gives CATSDLGAGADNEQFF.

V and J are TRBV5-1 and TRBJ1-6; D is perhaps TRBD1 (6 bases). Germline CDR1 SGHRS, CDR2 YFSETQ. The CDR3 is 16 residues long. V gave up 0 bases and J gave up 6 bases, with 13 bases separating them. The CDR3: CASSLEEVRGNSPLHF. In DNA form, the CDR3 reads TGCGCCAGCAGCTTGGAGGAGGTCAGGGGTAATTCACCCCTCCACTTT.

This clonotype was found once. The genes are TRBV20-1 and TRBJ2-5; 8 nucleotides line up with TRBD2. Unmatched junction bases numbered 9, after V lost 2 bases and J lost 7 bases. The CDR3 is 14 residues long. The V gene's germline CDR1 is DFQATT and CDR2 SNEGSKA (reference sequence). The CDR3, as DNA: TGCAGTGCTAGACCCTTCGCGGGAGGAGTGACCCAGTACTTC. It specifies CSARPFAGGVTQYF.

This clonotype came up a few times. This sequence joins TRBV9 and TRBJ2-3; tentatively, D is TRBD2 (6 bases). Germline V gene sequence: CDR1 SGDLS, CDR2 YYNGEE. The CDR3 is made up of 13 amino acids. V lost 2 bases and J lost 7, with 11 bases in between. CDR3 in DNA: TGTGCCAGCAGCGTTGGCGGGACGAATACGCAGTATTTT. Amino acids: CASSVGGTNTQYF.

In nucleotides, the CDR3 is TGTGCCAGCACCCCCAGAGGGACTAGCGACGGGCAGTACTTC. Protein product: CASTPRGTSDGQYF. The rearrangement links TRBV5-5 to TRBJ2-7, with 10 bases matching TRBD2. The CDR3 length is 14 residues. V lost 6 bases and J lost 9; bases outside the gene matches: 12. CDR1 is SGHKS and CDR2 is YYEKEE in the germline V gene (reference sequence).

The chain employs TRBV9 and TRBJ1-2; 7 nucleotides line up with TRBD1. V lost 1 base to trimming and J lost 4 bases; unmatched junction nucleotides: 4. Looked up from germline, CDR1 is SGDLS and CDR2 is YYNGEE. The CDR3 sequence is 14 residues long. The DNA of the CDR3 is TGTGCCAGCAGCGTATCAGGGGGTACCTATGGCTACACCTTC. It encodes CASSVSGGTYGYTF.

The sample holds a few counts of this clonotype. V and J are TRBV6-1 and TRBJ2-1; 13 bases are a match to TRBD2. Germline CDR1 and CDR2: MNHNS and SASEGT. After removal of 9 bases from V and 8 bases from J, the junction contained 7 bases not matched to a gene. This CDR3 has 14 amino acids. CDR3 in amino acids: CASRTSGRGYEQFF. As DNA, the CDR3 is TGTGCCAGTCGGACTAGCGGGAGAGGCTATGAGCAGTTCTTC.

This chain uses TRBV5-1 with TRBJ2-1; D not certain. CDR1 SGHRS and CDR2 YFSETQ come from the germline V gene. Trimming shortened V by 4 bases and J by 3 bases, and 11 bases separated the two germline ends. The CDR3 runs to 14 residues. CDR3 region: CASSLPDGYNEQFF. CDR3 coding DNA: TGCGCCAGCAGCCTCCCAGACGGCTACAATGAGCAGTTCTTC.

The V call is TRBV7-9, the J call TRBJ2-1; 7 nucleotides match TRBD2. This CDR3 has 16 amino acids. Losses at the gene ends were 5 bases for V and 6 bases for J; bases not matched to a gene: 13. The germline CDR1 and CDR2 sequences are SEHNR and FQNEAQ (reference sequence). The DNA for the CDR3 is TGTGCCAGCAGCCCCCTTGAGCGGGATCTCGGCAATGAGCAGTTCTTC. It yields the protein CASSPLERDLGNEQFF.

This clonotype was seen a few times. The rearrangement joins TRBV9 to TRBJ1-2; D perhaps matches TRBD1 (5 bases). The V end lost 4 bases, the J end lost 8 bases, and 21 bases lay between the germline ends. This CDR3 is 15 amino acids long. Per germline, CDR1 SGDLS and CDR2 YYNGEE. The CDR3 sequence is CASSTGGRSSLGYTF. Here the CDR3 DNA reads TGTGCCAGCAGCACAGGAGGACGGTCCTCCTTGGGCTACACCTTC.